These 21 T cell receptor beta chains came from one sample sequenced in a study of blood T cell repertoires in COVID-19. Method: immunoSEQ multiplex PCR; TCRdb's copy keeps in-frame clones and lacks some. The sample holds 250,000 to 350,000 clones; roughly 87% are singletons and the top ten take roughly 2.3%. Sequenced input: peripheral blood. These receptors were taken from a man between 18 and 29 years old with active or convalescent COVID-19.

V usage is TRBV27 and J usage is TRBJ1-2; D possibly corresponds to TRBD1 (5 bases). V lost 5 bases, J lost 6 bases, and 13 bases lay in between. The CDR3 covers 13 residues. Germline V gives CDR1 MNHEY, CDR2 SMNVEV (reference sequence). CDR3 in amino acids: CASSPKGWNGYTF. The CDR3 DNA sequence: TGTGCCAGCAGTCCAAAGGGGTGGAATGGCTACACCTTC.

This chain's CDR3 is CASSQEVRLAPSTDTQYF. The CDR3 nucleotides read TGTGCCAGCAGCCAAGAAGTGAGGCTAGCGCCTAGCACAGATACGCAGTATTTT. V is TRBV3-1 (or the pseudogene TRBV3-2) and J is TRBJ2-3; TRBD2 might be the D (6 bases). The CDR3 covers 18 residues. V was cut by 0 bases and J by 0 bases, with 16 bases left in between. Germline values: CDR1 LGHDT, CDR2 YNNKEL (reference sequence).

This clone has just one count. The chain recombines TRBV7-2 with TRBJ2-7; 11 positions agree with TRBD2. There are 18 residues in the CDR3. Germline values: CDR1 SGHTA, CDR2 FQGNSA. The J segment lost 0 bases and the V segment lost 5 bases, leaving 12 bases of the junction unmatched. The CDR3 DNA sequence: TGTGCCAGCAGCCCCCGGGCTAGCGGGGGGCCTAACTCCTACGAGCAGTACTTC. It encodes CASSPRASGGPNSYEQYF.

The chain links TRBV5-1 to TRBJ2-5; D is unresolved. The germline V gene encodes CDR1 SGHRS and CDR2 YFSETQ. V lost 4 bases and J 5 bases, leaving 15 bases between the germline ends. The CDR3 extends over 14 amino acids. The DNA of the CDR3 is TGCGCCAGCAGCGCTCTAACGGGTGGGGAGACCCAGTACTTC. Its protein is CASSALTGGETQYF.

The chain links TRBV4-1 to TRBJ2-2, with 12 bases fitting TRBD2. The CDR3 has 16 amino acids. CDR1 is MGHRA, CDR2 YSYEKL, per germline. Losses at the gene ends were 3 bases for V and 6 bases for J; bases not matched to a gene: 5. This CDR3 is CASSHRLAGDAGELFF. In nucleotides, the CDR3 is TGCGCCAGCAGCCACCGACTAGCGGGAGACGCCGGGGAGCTGTTTTTT.

V usage is TRBV11-2 and J usage is TRBJ2-7; no clear D. Germline loops: CDR1 SGHAT, CDR2 FQNNGV. Trimming left V 0 bases short and J 0 bases short, with 9 bases between. The CDR3 covers 15 residues. CDR3: CASSLEYASSYEQYF. The CDR3 nucleotides are TGTGCCAGCAGCTTAGAATATGCCAGCTCCTACGAGCAGTACTTC.

The chain employs TRBV6-6 and TRBJ2-2, with 7 bases identical to TRBD2. There are 14 residues in the CDR3. Germline loops: CDR1 MNHNY, CDR2 SVGAGI (reference sequence). The junction had 6 bases not matched to a gene; V was cut back by 5 bases and J by 6 bases. For the CDR3, the DNA is TGTGCCAGCAGTCTAAGCGGGGTGGCCGGGGAGCTGTTTTTT. This gives the protein CASSLSGVAGELFF.

V and J are TRBV7-8 and TRBJ1-5; 8 bases are a match to TRBD1. Trimming at V came to 4 bases and at J to 2 bases, leaving 4 bases not matched to a gene. The CDR3 is 15 amino acids. Germline V gene sequence: CDR1 SGHVS, CDR2 FQNEAQ. CDR3 loop: CASSYSGGGNQPQHF. CDR3 sequence (DNA): TGTGCCAGCAGCTACTCAGGGGGCGGCAATCAGCCCCAGCATTTT.

This chain joins TRBV4-1 and TRBJ2-3, with 8 bases that match TRBD1. Germline V gives CDR1 MGHRA, CDR2 YSYEKL. This CDR3 region has 16 residues. V was pared by 2 bases and J by 6 bases, with 10 bases of the junction left unmatched. The CDR3 protein is CASSQSAGRGLDTQYF. The CDR3 nucleotides read TGCGCCAGCAGCCAATCGGCGGGCAGGGGGCTCGATACGCAGTATTTT.

This rearrangement joins TRBV10-3 to TRBJ2-7; D is unclear. Per the germline V gene, CDR1 is ENHRY and CDR2 is SYGVKD. Deletions cut 0 bases from V and 2 bases from J, with 17 bases between. This CDR3 comprises 17 residues. The CDR3 region has the DNA TGTGCCATCAGTGAGTCGAAAAGAGGTCCTAGGACCTACGAGCAGTACTTC. The encoded protein is CAISESKRGPRTYEQYF.

The chain links TRBV5-5 to TRBJ1-2; 7 nucleotides match TRBD1. The CDR3 runs to 12 residues. The germline V gene encodes CDR1 SGHKS and CDR2 YYEKEE (reference sequence). V lost 4 bases and J lost 7; bases outside the gene matches: 4. CDR3 nucleotides: TGTGCCAGCAGCGACAGGGTGCCTGGCTACACCTTC. It specifies CASSDRVPGYTF.

This clone occurred once. The chain has TRBV27 and TRBJ2-1, with 9 bases that match TRBD2. The germline CDR1 and CDR2 sequences are MNHEY and SMNVEV (reference sequence). The CDR3 runs to 18 residues. V dropped 2 bases and J dropped 4; count of bases not matched to a gene: 12. The CDR3 nucleotides read TGTGCCAGCAGTTTAAATGAACTAGCGGGCACCAAATACAATGAGCAGTTCTTC. This encodes CASSLNELAGTKYNEQFF.

The gene calls are TRBV5-1 and TRBJ1-3; TRBD1 matches at 7 bases. The germline V gene encodes CDR1 SGHRS and CDR2 YFSETQ. This CDR3 region has 17 residues. V gave up 0 bases and J gave up 0 bases; unmatched junction bases: 6. The CDR3: CASSLALTGISGNTIYF. The CDR3 region has the DNA TGCGCCAGCAGCTTGGCGCTGACAGGGATCTCTGGAAACACCATATATTTT.

The genes are TRBV6-5 and TRBJ2-7, with 7 nucleotides matching TRBD2. J was trimmed by 2 bases and V by 7 bases; bases with no gene match: 11. The CDR3 loop spans 15 amino acids. CDR1 MNHEY and CDR2 SVGAGI come from the germline V gene. The CDR3 sequence is CASKEYLGGAYEQYF. The CDR3 nucleotides are TGTGCCAGCAAGGAGTATTTGGGAGGGGCCTACGAGCAGTACTTC.

The rearrangement links TRBV27 to TRBJ1-4; 10 bases align to TRBD1. Germline-derived CDR1 and CDR2 are MNHEY and SMNVEV (reference sequence). The CDR3 length is 16 residues. V lost 5 bases, J lost 8 bases, and 11 bases stayed unmatched. CDR3 loop: CASSPVPGQGWEKLFF. CDR3 DNA sequence: TGTGCCAGCAGTCCAGTCCCGGGACAGGGGTGGGAAAAACTGTTTTTT.

This chain links TRBV4-3 with TRBJ2-1; D remains ambiguous. The germline gives CDR1 LGHNA, CDR2 YSLEER. The V end was cut by 0 bases, the J end by 9 bases, with 15 bases between. This CDR3 spans 15 amino acids. The CDR3 sequence: CASSQDLAGSLEQFF. The CDR3 DNA sequence: TGCGCCAGCAGCCAAGACTTGGCAGGTAGTCTTGAGCAGTTCTTC.

The chain combines TRBV5-4 with TRBJ2-7, with 8 positions matching TRBD1. V lost 4 bases and J lost 6; bases outside the gene matches: 6. The germline gives CDR1 SGHNT, CDR2 YYREEE (reference sequence). This CDR3 comprises 13 residues. The CDR3 protein is CASSRQGKLEQYF. CDR3 nucleotides: TGTGCCAGCAGCCGACAGGGGAAACTCGAGCAGTACTTC.

This clone was seen a single time. The chain is built from TRBV7-2 and TRBJ1-2, with 7 nucleotides matching TRBD1. The CDR3 has 14 amino acids. Looked up from germline, CDR1 is SGHTA and CDR2 is FQGNSA. Germline trimming cut 3 bases from V and 7 bases from J; bases unmatched to any gene: 8. The CDR3 DNA reads as TGTGCCAGCAGCTTTCAGGGGGTCGGGCCTGGCTACACCTTC. Translating it yields CASSFQGVGPGYTF.

V is TRBV29-1 and J is TRBJ1-1, with TRBD1 matching 8 bases. The CDR3 is 15 residues long. The trim removed 2 bases at V and 4 bases at J, leaving 9 bases unmatched. Germline V gene data show CDR1 as SQVTM and CDR2 as ANQGSEA. CDR3 coding DNA: TGCAGCGTTGAATCTGTCCGGACAGGGCGCACTGAAGCTTTCTTT. Translated, it gives CSVESVRTGRTEAFF.

The rearrangement uses TRBV6-5 and TRBJ1-1; the match to TRBD1 covers 8 bases. The CDR3 consists of 15 residues. Trimming removed 0 bases from V and 1 base from J; junction bases left unmatched: 1. The germline V gene has CDR1 MNHEY and CDR2 SVGAGI. The CDR3 DNA reads TGTGCCAGCAGTTACTCCGGGACAGGGAACACTGAAGCTTTCTTT. Encoded protein: CASSYSGTGNTEAFF.

CDR3 bases: TGTGCCAGCAGCCCACAGGGGGCTATGAACACTGAAGCTTTCTTT. It is translated as CASSPQGAMNTEAFF. This sequence joins TRBV7-9 and TRBJ1-1; 9 nucleotides agree with TRBD1. The trim removed 5 bases at V and 0 bases at J, leaving 4 bases unmatched. Germline CDR1 SEHNR, CDR2 FQNEAQ (reference sequence). This CDR3 spans 15 amino acids.